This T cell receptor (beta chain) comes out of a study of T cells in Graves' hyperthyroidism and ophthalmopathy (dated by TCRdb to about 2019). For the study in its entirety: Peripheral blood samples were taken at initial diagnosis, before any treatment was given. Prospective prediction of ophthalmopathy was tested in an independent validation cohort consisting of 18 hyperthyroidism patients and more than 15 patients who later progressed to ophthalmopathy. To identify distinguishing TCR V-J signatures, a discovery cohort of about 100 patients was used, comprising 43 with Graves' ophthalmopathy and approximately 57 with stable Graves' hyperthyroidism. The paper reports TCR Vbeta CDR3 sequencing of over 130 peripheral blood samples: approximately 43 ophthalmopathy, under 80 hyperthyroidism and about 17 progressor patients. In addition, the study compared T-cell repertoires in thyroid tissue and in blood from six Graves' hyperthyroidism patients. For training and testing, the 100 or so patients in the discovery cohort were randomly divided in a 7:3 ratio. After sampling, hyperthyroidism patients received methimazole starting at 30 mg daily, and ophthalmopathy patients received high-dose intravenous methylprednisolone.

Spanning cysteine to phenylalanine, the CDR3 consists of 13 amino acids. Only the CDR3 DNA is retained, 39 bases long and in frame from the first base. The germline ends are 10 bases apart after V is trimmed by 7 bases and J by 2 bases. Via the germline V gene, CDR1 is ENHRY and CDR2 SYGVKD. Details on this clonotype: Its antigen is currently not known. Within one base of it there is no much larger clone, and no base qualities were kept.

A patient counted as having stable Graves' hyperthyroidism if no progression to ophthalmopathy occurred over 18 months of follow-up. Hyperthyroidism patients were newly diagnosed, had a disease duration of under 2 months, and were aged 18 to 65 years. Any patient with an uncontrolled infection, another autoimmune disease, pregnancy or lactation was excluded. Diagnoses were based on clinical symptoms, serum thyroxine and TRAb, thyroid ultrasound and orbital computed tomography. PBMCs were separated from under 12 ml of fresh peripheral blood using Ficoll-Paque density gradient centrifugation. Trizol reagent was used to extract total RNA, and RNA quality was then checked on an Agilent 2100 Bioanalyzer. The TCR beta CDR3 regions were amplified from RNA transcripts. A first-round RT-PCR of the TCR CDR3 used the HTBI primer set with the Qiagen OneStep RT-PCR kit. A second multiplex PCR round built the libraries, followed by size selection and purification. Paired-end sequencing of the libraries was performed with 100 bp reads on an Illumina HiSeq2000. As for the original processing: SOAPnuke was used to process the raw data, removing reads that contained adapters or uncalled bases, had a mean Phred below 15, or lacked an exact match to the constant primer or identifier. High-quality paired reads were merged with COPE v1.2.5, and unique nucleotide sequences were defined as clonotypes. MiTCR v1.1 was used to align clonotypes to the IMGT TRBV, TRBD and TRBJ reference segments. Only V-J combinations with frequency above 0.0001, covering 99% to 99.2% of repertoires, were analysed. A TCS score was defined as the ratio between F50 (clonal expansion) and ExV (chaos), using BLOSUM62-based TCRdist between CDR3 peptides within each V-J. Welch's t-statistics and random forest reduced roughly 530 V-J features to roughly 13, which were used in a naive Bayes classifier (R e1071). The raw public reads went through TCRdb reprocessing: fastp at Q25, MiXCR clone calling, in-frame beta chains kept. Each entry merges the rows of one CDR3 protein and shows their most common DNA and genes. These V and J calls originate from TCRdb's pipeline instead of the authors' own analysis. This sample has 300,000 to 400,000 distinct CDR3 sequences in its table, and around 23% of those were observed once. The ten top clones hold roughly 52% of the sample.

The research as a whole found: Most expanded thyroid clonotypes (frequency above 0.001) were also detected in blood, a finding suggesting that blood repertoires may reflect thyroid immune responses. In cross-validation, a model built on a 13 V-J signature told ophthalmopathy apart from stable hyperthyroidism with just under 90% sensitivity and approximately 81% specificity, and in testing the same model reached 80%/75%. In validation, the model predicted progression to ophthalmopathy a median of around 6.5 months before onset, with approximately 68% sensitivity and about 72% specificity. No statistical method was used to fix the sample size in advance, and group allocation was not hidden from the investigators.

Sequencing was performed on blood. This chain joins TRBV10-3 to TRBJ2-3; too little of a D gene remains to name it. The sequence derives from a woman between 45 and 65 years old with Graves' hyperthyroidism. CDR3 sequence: CAIMGGFTDTQYF. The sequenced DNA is TGTGCCATCATGGGCGGATTCACAGATACGCAGTATTTT.